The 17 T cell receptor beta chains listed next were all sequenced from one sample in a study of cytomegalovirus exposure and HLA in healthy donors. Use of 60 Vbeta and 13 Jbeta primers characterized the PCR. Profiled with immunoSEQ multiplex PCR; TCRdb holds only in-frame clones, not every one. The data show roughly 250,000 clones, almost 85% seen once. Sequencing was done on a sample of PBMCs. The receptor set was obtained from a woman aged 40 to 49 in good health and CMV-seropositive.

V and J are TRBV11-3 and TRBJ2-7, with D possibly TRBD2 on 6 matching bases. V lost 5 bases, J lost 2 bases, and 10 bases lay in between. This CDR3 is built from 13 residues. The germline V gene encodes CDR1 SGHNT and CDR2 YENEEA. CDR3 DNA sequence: TGTGCCAGCAGCCGCTCGGGGGCCTACGAGCAGTACTTC. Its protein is CASSRSGAYEQYF. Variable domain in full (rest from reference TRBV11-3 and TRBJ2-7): EAGVVQSPRYKIIEKKQPVAFWCNPISGHNTLYWYLQNLGQGPELLIRYENEEAVDDSQLPKDRFSAERLKGVDSTLKIQPAELGDSAVYLCASSRSGAYEQYFGPGTRLTVT.

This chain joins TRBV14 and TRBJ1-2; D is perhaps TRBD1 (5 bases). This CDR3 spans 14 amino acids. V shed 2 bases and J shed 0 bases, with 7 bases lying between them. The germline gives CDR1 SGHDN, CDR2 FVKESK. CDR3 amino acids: CASSQPGPNYGYTF. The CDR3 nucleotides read TGTGCCAGCAGCCAACCAGGGCCTAACTATGGCTACACCTTC. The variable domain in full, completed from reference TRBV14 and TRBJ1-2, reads EAGVTQFPSHSVIEKGQTVTLRCDPISGHDNLYWYRRVMGKEIKFLLHFVKESKQDESGMPNNRFLAERTGGTYSTLKVQPAELEDSGVYFCASSQPGPNYGYTFGSGTRLTVV.

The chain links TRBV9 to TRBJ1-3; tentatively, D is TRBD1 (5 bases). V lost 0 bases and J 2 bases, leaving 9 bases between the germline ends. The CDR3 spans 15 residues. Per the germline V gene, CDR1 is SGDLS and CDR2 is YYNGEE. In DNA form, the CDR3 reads TGTGCCAGCAGCGTAGGAAGGGGTCCTGGAAACACCATATATTTT. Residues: CASSVGRGPGNTIYF.

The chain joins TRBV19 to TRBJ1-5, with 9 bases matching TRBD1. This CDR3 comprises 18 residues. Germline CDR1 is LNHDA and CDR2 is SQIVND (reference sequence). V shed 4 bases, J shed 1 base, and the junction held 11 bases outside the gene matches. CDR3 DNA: TGTGCCAGTAGTACTGGGACAGGGAGATTTAGGAGCAATCAGCCCCAGCATTTT. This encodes CASSTGTGRFRSNQPQHF. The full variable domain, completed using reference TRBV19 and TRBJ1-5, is DGGITQSPKYLFRKEGQNVTLSCEQNLNHDAMYWYRQDPGQGLRLIYYSQIVNDFQKGDIAEGYSVSREKKESFPLTVTSAQKNPTAFYLCASSTGTGRFRSNQPQHFGDGTRLSIL.

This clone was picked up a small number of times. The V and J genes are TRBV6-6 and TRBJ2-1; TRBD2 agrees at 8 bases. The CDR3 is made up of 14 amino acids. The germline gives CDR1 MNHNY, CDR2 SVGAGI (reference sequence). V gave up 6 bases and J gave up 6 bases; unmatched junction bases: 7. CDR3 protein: CASRSPAGANEQFF. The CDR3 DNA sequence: TGTGCCAGCAGATCACCAGCGGGAGCCAATGAGCAGTTCTTC.

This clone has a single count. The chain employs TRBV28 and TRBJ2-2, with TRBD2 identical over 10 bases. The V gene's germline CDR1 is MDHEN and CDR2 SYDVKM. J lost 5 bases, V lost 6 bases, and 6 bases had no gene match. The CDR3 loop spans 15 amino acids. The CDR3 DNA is TGTGCCAGCAGCCCGAGCGGGAGGGGAACCGGGGAGCTGTTTTTT. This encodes CASSPSGRGTGELFF.

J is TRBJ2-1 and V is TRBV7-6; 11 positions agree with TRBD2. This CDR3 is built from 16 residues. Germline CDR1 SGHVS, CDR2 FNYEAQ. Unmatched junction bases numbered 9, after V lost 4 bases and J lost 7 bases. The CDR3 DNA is TGTGCCAGCAGCTCCTCACTAGCGGGAGTGAGAAATGAGCAGTTCTTC. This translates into CASSSSLAGVRNEQFF.

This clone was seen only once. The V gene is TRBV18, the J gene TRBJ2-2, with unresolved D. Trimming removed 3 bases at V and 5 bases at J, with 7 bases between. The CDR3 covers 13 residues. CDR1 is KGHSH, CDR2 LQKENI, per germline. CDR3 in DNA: TGTGCCAGCTCACCCGACATGACCGGGGAGCTGTTTTTT. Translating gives CASSPDMTGELFF.

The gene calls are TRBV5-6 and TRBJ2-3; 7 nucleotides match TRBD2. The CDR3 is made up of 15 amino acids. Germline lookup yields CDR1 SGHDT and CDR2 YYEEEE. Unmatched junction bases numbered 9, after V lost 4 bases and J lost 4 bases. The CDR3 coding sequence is TGTGCCAGCAGCCCCCAAGCGGGACTCCCAGATACGCAGTATTTT. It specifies CASSPQAGLPDTQYF.

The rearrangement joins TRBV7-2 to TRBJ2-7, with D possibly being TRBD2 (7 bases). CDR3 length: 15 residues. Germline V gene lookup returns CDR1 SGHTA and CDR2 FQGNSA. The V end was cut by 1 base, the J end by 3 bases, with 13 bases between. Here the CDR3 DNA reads TGTGCCAGCAGCTTAGTCTACGGGGGGCTCTACGAGCAGTACTTC. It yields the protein CASSLVYGGLYEQYF.

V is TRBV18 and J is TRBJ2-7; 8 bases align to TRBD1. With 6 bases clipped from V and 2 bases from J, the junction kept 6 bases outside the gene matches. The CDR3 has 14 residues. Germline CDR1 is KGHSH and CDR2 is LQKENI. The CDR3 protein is CASSNRGSPYEQYF. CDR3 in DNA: TGTGCCAGCTCCAACAGGGGGTCCCCCTACGAGCAGTACTTC.

The DNA for the CDR3 is TGCGCCAGCAGCCGAGGCGGGAGTAAATCGGCGGAGACCCAGTACTTC. Its translation is CASSRGGSKSAETQYF. This sequence joins TRBV5-1 and TRBJ2-5; 7 bases fit TRBD2. Germline values: CDR1 SGHRS, CDR2 YFSETQ. The junction had 14 bases not matched to a gene; V was cut back by 4 bases and J by 5 bases. The CDR3 contains 16 residues.

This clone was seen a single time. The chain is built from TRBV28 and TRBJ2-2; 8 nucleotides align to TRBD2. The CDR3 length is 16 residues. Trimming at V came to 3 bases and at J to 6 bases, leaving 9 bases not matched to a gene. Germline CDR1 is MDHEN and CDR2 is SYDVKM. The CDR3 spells CASSLEGSGKAGELFF. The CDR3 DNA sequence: TGTGCCAGCAGTTTGGAGGGTAGCGGGAAGGCCGGGGAGCTGTTTTTT.

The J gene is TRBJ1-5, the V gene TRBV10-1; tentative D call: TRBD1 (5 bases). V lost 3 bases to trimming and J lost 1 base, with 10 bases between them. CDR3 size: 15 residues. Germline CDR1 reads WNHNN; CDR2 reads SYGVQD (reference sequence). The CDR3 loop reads CASSDDRSSNQPQHF. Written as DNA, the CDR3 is TGCGCCAGCAGTGATGACAGATCGAGCAATCAGCCCCAGCATTTT.

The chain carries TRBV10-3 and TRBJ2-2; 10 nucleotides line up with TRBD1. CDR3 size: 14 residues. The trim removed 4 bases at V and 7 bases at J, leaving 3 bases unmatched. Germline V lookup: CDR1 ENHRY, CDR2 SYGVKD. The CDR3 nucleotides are TGTGCCATCAGTGCGGGACAGGGGATCGGGGAGCTGTTTTTT. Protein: CAISAGQGIGELFF.

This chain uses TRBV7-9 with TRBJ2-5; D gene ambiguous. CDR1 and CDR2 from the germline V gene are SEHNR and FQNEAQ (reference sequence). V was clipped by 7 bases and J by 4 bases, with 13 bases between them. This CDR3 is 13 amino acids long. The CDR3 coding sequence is TGTGCCAGCAACGACTTTGCGCGAGAGACCCAGTACTTC. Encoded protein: CASNDFARETQYF.

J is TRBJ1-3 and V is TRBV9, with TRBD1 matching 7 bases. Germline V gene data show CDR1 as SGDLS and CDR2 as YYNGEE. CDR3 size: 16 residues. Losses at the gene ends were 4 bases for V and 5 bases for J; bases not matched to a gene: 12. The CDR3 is CASSPSGTAVRNTIYF. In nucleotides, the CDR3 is TGTGCCAGCAGCCCCTCCGGGACAGCAGTTAGAAACACCATATATTTT. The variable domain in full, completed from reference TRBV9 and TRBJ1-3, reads DSGVTQTPKHLITATGQRVTLRCSPRSGDLSVYWYQQSLDQGLQFLIQYYNGEERAKGNILERFSAQQFPDLHSELNLSSLELGDSALYFCASSPSGTAVRNTIYFGEGSWLTVV.